This TCR beta chain was identified during a study of blood T cell repertoires in COVID-19. Study-wide context: Sources were T cells, B-cell-depleted T cells, or PBMCs; the material itself was cDNA or gDNA.

In the original workflow: Estimated nucleated cell counts came from reference gene primer amplification. Generated by immunoSEQ multiplex PCR, the TCRdb table keeps only in-frame clones and is missing some. The V and J calls and clone size come from that table; D and trimming were worked out from the DNA. This table has roughly 200,000 clones, around 79% appearing once. This CDR3 region has 14 residues. V lost 11 bases and J 10 bases, leaving 21 bases between the germline ends. Looked up from germline, CDR1 is SNHLY and CDR2 is FYNNEI. This clonotype was obtained from a woman aged 40 to 50 with COVID-19, enrolled during active disease. The chain couples TRBV2 to TRBJ1-6; possibly TRBD1 for D (5 bases). Sequencing was performed on peripheral blood. CDR3 bases: TGTGCCCTCCCTGGGTTGGGGCCCGAATCACCCCTCCACTTT. It encodes CALPGLGPESPLHF.